This T cell receptor (beta chain) was profiled in a study of T cells in Graves' hyperthyroidism and ophthalmopathy. About this clonotype itself: Its antigen is unidentified.

CDR3 size: 17 residues. The germline CDR1 and CDR2 sequences are KGHSH and LQKENI. V was clipped by 3 bases and J by 1 base; unmatched bases: 9. Amplification yielded TCR beta CDR3 regions, with RNA transcripts as the source. The study used the HTBI primer set for a first-round RT-PCR of the TCR CDR3. MiXCR, run by TCRdb on the multiplex PCR reads, gives a single entry per CDR3 protein. Among about 290,000 distinct CDR3 sequences listed, about 13% were seen once. Regarding the study as a whole: Progression to ophthalmopathy was predicted a median of roughly 6.8 months early.

The sequence derives from a woman between 40 and 55 years old with Graves' hyperthyroidism. The chain combines TRBV18 with TRBJ2-3; 8 bases are a match to TRBD2. Specimen: blood. Here the CDR3 reads CASSPMLKRERTDTQYF. CDR3 DNA sequence: TGTGCCAGCTCACCGATGTTGAAGCGGGAGCGCACAGATACGCAGTATTTT. The full variable domain, rest sourced from reference TRBV18 and TRBJ2-3, is NAGVMQNPRHLVRRRGQEARLRCSPMKGHSHVYWYRQLPEEGLKFMVYLQKENIIDESGMPKERFSAEFPKEGPSILRIQQVVRGDSAAYFCASSPMLKRERTDTQYFGPGTRLTVL.